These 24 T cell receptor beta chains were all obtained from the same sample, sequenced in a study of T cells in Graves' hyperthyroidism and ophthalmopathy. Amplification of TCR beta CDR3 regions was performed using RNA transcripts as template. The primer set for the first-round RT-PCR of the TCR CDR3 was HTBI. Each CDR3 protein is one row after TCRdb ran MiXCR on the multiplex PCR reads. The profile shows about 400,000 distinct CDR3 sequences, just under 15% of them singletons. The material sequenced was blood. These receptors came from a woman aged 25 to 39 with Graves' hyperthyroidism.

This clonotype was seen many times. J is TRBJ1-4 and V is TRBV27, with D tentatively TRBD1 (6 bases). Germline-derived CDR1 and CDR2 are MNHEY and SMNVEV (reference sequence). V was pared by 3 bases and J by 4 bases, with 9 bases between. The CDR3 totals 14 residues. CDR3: CASSFAGVNEKLFF. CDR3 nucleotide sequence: TGTGCCAGCAGTTTCGCAGGGGTTAATGAAAAACTGTTTTTT.

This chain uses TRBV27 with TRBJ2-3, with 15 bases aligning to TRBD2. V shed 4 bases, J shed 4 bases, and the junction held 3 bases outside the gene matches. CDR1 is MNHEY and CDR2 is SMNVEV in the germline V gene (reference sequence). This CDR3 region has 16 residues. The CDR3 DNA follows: TGTGCCAGCAGTTCCGGGACTAGCGGGAGGCCAGATACGCAGTATTTT. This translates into CASSSGTSGRPDTQYF.

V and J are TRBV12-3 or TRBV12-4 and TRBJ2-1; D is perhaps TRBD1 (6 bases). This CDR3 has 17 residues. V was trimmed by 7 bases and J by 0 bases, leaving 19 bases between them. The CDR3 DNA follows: TGTGCCAGCAACCAAACCCGGACAGATCCCTCCTACAATGAGCAGTTCTTC. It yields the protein CASNQTRTDPSYNEQFF.

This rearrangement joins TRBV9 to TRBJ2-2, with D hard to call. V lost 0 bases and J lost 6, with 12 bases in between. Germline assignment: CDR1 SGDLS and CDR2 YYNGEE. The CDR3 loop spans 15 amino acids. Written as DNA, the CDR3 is TGTGCCAGCAGCGTAGTTCCGTCTGGCGCCGGGGAGCTGTTTTTT. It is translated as CASSVVPSGAGELFF.

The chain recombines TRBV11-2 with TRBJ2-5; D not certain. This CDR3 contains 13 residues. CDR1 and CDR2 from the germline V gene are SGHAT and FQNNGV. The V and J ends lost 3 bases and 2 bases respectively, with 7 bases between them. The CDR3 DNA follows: TGTGCCAGCAGCTTTCAGGATCAAGAGACCCAGTACTTC. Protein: CASSFQDQETQYF. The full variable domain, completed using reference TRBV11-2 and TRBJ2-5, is EAGVAQSPRYKIIEKRQSVAFWCNPISGHATLYWYQQILGQGPKLLIQFQNNGVVDDSQLPKDRFSAERLKGVDSTLKIQPAKLEDSAVYLCASSFQDQETQYFGPGTRLLVL.

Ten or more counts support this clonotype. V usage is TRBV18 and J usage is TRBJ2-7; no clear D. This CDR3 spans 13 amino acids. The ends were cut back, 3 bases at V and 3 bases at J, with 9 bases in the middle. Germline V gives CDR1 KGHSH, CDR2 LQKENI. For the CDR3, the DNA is TGTGCCAGCTCACCCGGTAGCATCTACGAGCAGTACTTC. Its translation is CASSPGSIYEQYF.

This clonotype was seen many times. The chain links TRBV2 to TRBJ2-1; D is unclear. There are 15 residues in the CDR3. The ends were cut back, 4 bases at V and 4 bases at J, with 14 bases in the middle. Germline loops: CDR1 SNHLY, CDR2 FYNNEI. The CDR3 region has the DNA TGTGCCAGCAGTGCGGACCAACAATCGTACAATGAGCAGTTCTTC. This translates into CASSADQQSYNEQFF.

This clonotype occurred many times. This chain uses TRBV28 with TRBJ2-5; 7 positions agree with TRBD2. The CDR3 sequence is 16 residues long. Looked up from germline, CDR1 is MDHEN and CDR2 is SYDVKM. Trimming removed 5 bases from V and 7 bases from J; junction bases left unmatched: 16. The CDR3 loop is CASSRPGGSLGGTQYF. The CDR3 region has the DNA TGTGCCAGCAGTCGCCCTGGCGGGAGTTTGGGAGGGACCCAGTACTTC.

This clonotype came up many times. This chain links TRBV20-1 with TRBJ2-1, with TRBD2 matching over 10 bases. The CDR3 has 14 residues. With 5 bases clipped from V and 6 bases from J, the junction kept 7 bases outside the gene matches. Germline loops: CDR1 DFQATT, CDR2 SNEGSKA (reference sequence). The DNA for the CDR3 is TGCAGTGCTCTGACTAGCGGGCTCGGCAATGAGCAGTTCTTC. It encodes CSALTSGLGNEQFF.

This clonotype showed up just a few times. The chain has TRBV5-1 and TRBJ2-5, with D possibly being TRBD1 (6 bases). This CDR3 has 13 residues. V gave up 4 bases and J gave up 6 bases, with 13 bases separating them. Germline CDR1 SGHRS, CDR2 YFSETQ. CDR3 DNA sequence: TGCGCCAGCAGCCCAGGGGAGACGAAGACCCAGTACTTC. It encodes CASSPGETKTQYF.

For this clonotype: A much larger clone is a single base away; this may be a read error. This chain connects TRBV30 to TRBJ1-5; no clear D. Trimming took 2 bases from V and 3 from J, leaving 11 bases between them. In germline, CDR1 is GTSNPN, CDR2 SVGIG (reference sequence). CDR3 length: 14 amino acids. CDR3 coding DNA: TGTGCCTGGAGTCCGGAGATCCCCAATCAGCCCCAGCATTTT. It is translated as CAWSPEIPNQPQHF.

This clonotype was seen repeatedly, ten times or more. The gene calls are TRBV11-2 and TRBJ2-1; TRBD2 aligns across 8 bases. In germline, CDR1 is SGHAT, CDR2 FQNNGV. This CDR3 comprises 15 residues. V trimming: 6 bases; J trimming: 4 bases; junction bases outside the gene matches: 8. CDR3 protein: CASRRRLASYNEQFF. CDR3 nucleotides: TGTGCCAGCAGACGCCGACTAGCGTCATACAATGAGCAGTTCTTC.

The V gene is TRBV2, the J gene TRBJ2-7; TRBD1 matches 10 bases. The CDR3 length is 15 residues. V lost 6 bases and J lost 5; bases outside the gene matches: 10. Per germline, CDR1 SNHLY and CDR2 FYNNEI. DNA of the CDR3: TGTGCCAGCAGCTATAAGGGGACAGGGGCGGACGAGCAGTACTTC. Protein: CASSYKGTGADEQYF.

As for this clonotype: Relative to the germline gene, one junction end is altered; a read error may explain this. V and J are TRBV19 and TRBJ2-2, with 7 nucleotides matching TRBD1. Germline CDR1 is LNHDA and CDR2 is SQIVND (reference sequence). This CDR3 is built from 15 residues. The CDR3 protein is CASSITLGGTGEPFF. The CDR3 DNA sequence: TGTGCCAGTAGTATCACACTAGGGGGCACCGGGGAGCCGTTTTTT.

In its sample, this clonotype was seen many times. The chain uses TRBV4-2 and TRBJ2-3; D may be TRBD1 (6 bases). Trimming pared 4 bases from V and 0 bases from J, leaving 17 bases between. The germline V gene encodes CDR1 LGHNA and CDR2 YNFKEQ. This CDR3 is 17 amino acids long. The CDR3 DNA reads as TGTGCCAGCAGCCTGGGCAGGGGAATAGATAGCACAGATACGCAGTATTTT. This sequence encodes CASSLGRGIDSTDTQYF.

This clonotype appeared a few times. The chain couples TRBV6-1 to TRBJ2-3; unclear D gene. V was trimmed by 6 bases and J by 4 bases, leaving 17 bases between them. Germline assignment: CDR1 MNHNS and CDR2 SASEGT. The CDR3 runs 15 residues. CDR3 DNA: TGTGCCAGCAGACCCGGGTCCTCAAATCCAGATACGCAGTATTTT. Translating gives CASRPGSSNPDTQYF.

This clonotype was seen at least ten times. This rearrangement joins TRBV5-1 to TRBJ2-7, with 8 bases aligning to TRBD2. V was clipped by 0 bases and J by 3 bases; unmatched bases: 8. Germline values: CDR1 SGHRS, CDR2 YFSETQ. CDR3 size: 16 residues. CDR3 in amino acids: CASSLALGAGGYEQYF. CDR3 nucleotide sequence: TGCGCCAGCAGCTTGGCCCTGGGCGCGGGGGGCTACGAGCAGTACTTC.

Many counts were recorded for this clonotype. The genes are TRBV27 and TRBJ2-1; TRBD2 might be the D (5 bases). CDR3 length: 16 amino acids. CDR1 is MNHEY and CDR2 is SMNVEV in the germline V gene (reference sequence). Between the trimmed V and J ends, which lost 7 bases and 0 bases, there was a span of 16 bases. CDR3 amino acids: CASNLLSGSSYNEQFF. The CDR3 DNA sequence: TGTGCCAGCAACCTCCTAAGCGGAAGCTCCTACAATGAGCAGTTCTTC.

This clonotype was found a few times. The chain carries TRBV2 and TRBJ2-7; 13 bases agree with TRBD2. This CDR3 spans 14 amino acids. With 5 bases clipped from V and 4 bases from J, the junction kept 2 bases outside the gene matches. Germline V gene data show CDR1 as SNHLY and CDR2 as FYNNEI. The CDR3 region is CASSRLAGGYEQYF. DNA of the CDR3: TGTGCCAGCAGTAGACTAGCGGGAGGTTACGAGCAGTACTTC.

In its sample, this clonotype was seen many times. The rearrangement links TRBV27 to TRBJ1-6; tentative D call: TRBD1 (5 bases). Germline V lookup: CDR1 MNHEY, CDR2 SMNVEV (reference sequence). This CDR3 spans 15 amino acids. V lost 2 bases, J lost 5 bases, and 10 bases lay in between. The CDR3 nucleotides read TGTGCCAGCAGTTTAGGGGGGATGGATAATTCACCCCTCCACTTT. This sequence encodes CASSLGGMDNSPLHF.

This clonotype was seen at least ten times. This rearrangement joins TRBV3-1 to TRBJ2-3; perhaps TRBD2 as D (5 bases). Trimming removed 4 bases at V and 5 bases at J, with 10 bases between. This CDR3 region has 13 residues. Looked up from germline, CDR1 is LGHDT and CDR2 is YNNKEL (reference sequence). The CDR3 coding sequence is TGTGCCAGCAGCCGTTTAGGGAGAGATACGCAGTATTTT. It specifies CASSRLGRDTQYF.

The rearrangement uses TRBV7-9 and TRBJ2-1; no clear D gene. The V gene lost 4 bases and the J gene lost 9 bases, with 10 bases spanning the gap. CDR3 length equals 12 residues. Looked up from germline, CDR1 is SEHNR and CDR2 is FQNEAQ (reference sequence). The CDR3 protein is CASSSKHVEQFF. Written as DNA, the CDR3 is TGTGCCAGCAGCTCCAAGCATGTTGAGCAGTTCTTC.

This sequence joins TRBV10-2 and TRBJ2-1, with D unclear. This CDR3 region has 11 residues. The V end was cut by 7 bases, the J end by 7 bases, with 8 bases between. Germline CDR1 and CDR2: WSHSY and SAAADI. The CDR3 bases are TGCGCCAGCAATGGATGGAATGAGCAGTTCTTC. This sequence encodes CASNGWNEQFF.

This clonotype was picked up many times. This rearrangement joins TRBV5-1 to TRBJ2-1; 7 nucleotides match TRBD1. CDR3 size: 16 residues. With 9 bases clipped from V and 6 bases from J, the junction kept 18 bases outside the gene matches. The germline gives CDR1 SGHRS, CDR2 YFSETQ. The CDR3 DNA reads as TGCGCCACCAGAACAGCCACAGGGGCATCAGTCAATGAGCAGTTCTTC. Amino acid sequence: CATRTATGASVNEQFF.